This is a list of T cell receptor beta chains from one sample in a study of blood T cell repertoires in COVID-19. Profiling relied on immunoSEQ multiplex PCR, and the TCRdb table lists in-frame clones only, not all of them. This table holds roughly 340,000 clones, almost 90% found once. The specimen sequenced was peripheral blood. These receptors all come from a woman in her 70s with COVID-19, enrolled during active disease. The CDR3 runs from the conserved cysteine through the conserved F or W. Fields, in order: V gene, J gene, CDR3 length, CDR3 protein.

>TRBV12-3/TRBV12-4|TRBJ1-1|12
CASLPDSGGAFF
>TRBV5-6|TRBJ2-1|13
CASSLRGGNEQFF
>TRBV1|TRBJ2-3|16
CTSSQDWGGGTDTQYF
>TRBV7-2|TRBJ2-7|14
CASSLDGSSYEQYF
>TRBV2|TRBJ1-5|14
CASSDPGLNQPQHF
>TRBV6-6|TRBJ1-2|14
CASSLRGANYGYTF
>TRBV5-1|TRBJ1-1|15
CASSLRTGGRTEAFF
>TRBV7-2|TRBJ1-4|15
CASSFSQATNEKLFF
>TRBV29-1|TRBJ1-5|14
CSVRSGGGNQPQHF
>TRBV4-1|TRBJ2-7|18
CASSHLPRLDSSSYEQYF
>TRBV3-1/TRBV3-2|TRBJ1-1|15
CASSDPRVGDTEAFF
>TRBV5-4|TRBJ2-1|16
CASSPGGEGSYNEQFF
>TRBV6-5|TRBJ2-7|13
CASQRGALREQYF
>TRBV18|TRBJ1-5|14
CASSPRRENQPQHF
>TRBV3-1/TRBV3-2|TRBJ1-2|16
CASSQGQDRGGYGYTF
>TRBV4-2|TRBJ1-1|16
CASSQKMTGGNTEAFF
>TRBV5-4|TRBJ2-2|14
CASSSEVNTGELFF
>TRBV2|TRBJ1-1|14
CAGYTGNWGTEAFF
>TRBV6-2/TRBV6-3|TRBJ1-5|15
CASSYSNQGRQPQHF
>TRBV24-1|TRBJ1-5|13
CATGGDFNQPQHF
>TRBV21-1|TRBJ1-2|14
CASSLRTARRGYTF
>TRBV12-3/TRBV12-4|TRBJ1-2|13
CASSLQGDYGYTF
>TRBV7-6|TRBJ2-2|15
CASSLYRGNTGELFF
>TRBV5-1|TRBJ2-5|14
CASSPGVLQETQYF
>TRBV9|TRBJ2-5|15
CASSGWGGTQETQYF
>TRBV9|TRBJ2-5|16
CASSAGLAGSQETQYF
>TRBV4-2|TRBJ1-6|13
CASSQEQVSPLHF
>TRBV9|TRBJ1-4|13
CASSVSPGEKLFF
>TRBV28|TRBJ2-3|17
CASSGGADLSSTDTQYF
>TRBV6-5|TRBJ1-1|13
CASTDRAATEAFF
>TRBV12-3/TRBV12-4|TRBJ2-5|12
CASSPSQGAQYF
>TRBV7-9|TRBJ2-7|15
CASSHASGGAGEQYF
>TRBV5-1|TRBJ2-3|16
CASSLSLGQVTDTQYF
>TRBV18|TRBJ1-3|18
CASSPPRGQGAAGNTIYF
>TRBV3-1/TRBV3-2|TRBJ1-6|18
CASRLGDRARERDSPLHF
>TRBV27|TRBJ2-1|14
CANSFQGARNEQFF
>TRBV7-8|TRBJ2-1|15
CASRFAGSSYNEQFF
>TRBV30|TRBJ1-1|14
CAWSVRWGDTEAFF
>TRBV15|TRBJ2-1|13
CATSRDYSNEQFF
>TRBV19|TRBJ1-2|13
CASSMQGTYGYTF
>TRBV29-1|TRBJ1-2|11
CSVKPNYGYTF
>TRBV2|TRBJ1-6|16
CASNAQGLVYNSPLHF
>TRBV5-4|TRBJ1-1|16
CASSLDGATMNTEAFF
>TRBV30|TRBJ1-5|14
CAWSDTGGSQPQHF
>TRBV6-1|TRBJ2-1|14
CASSEDGGGNEQFF